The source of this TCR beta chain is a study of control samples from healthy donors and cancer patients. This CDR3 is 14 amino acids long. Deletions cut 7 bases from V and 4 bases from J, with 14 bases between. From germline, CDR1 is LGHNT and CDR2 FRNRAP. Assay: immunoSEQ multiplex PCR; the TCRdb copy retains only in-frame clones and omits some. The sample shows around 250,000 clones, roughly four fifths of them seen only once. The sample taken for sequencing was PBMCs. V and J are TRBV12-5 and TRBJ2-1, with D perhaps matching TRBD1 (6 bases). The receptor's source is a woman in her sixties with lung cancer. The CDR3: CASVGGQGYNEQFF. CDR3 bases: TGTGCTAGTGTCGGTGGGCAGGGGTACAATGAGCAGTTCTTC.